The 7 T cell receptor beta chains given below trace back to one sample, sequenced in a study of CD4 T cells in relation to SARS-CoV-2 and coronaviruses. The antigens for these receptors are not known. Measured with immunoSEQ multiplex PCR; TCRdb has only the in-frame clones, and not every one. The sample yields approximately 21,000 clones, 78% seen once. The unexposed donors gave CD4+ T cells in about 2010-2019, prior to COVID-19. After about 10 days of culture, CD4+ T cells were isolated. Sequences were obtained from CD4+ T cells from PBMCs, cultured in vitro. These receptors were taken from a human donor in good health.

The rearrangement joins TRBV28 to TRBJ1-4; 8 bases agree with TRBD1. Looked up from germline, CDR1 is MDHEN and CDR2 is SYDVKM. CDR3 length: 15 residues. V dropped 2 bases and J dropped 4; count of bases not matched to a gene: 3. The CDR3 here is CASSLQGAGNEKLFF. The DNA for the CDR3 is TGTGCCAGCAGTTTACAGGGGGCCGGTAATGAAAAACTGTTTTTT.

The rearrangement links TRBV30 to TRBJ2-2; D uncertain. Trimming cost V 0 bases and J 4 bases, with 15 bases left between them. Germline values: CDR1 GTSNPN, CDR2 SVGIG (reference sequence). CDR3 size: 16 residues. CDR3 nucleotides: TGTGCCTGGAGTGTACCCCTCCCGAAGGGCACCGGGGAGCTGTTTTTT. It specifies CAWSVPLPKGTGELFF.

This clone was seen more than once but under ten times. The chain has TRBV7-9 and TRBJ2-7; 10 bases fit TRBD2. The J segment lost 6 bases and the V segment lost 2 bases, leaving 7 bases of the junction unmatched. CDR3 size: 15 residues. Germline V CDR1 and CDR2: SEHNR, FQNEAQ (reference sequence). CDR3 in amino acids: CASSLRLAGAIEQYF. CDR3 coding DNA: TGTGCCAGCAGCTTACGGCTAGCGGGAGCGATCGAGCAGTACTTC.

For this clone: A read error may explain this, as a much larger clone is one base away. The chain is built from TRBV7-3 and TRBJ1-6, with 7 bases lining up with TRBD1. The J segment lost 7 bases and the V segment lost 2 bases, leaving 2 bases of the junction unmatched. The CDR3 totals 14 residues. Germline V gene data show CDR1 as SGHTA and CDR2 as FQGTGA. The CDR3 DNA sequence: TGTGCCAGCAGCTTAGGGACAGACAATTCACCCCTCCACTTT. It yields the protein CASSLGTDNSPLHF.

This clone was counted only a few times. This chain links TRBV6-2 or TRBV6-3 with TRBJ2-3; D gene unclear. Trimming removed 0 bases at V and 6 bases at J, with 7 bases between. Germline-derived CDR1 and CDR2 are MNHEY and SVGEGT. The CDR3 runs to 13 residues. The CDR3 reads CASSYSFGDTQYF. The CDR3 DNA is TGTGCCAGCAGTTACTCGTTCGGGGATACGCAGTATTTT.

V gene TRBV10-3 combines with J gene TRBJ2-6; D is ambiguous. The germline V and J ends were trimmed by 2 bases and 1 base, with 12 bases remaining between them. From germline, CDR1 is ENHRY and CDR2 SYGVKD. The CDR3 is made up of 17 amino acids. CDR3 sequence reads: CAISEKGGQSGANVLTF. The CDR3 DNA sequence: TGTGCCATCAGTGAGAAGGGTGGGCAGTCTGGGGCCAACGTCCTGACTTTC.

This clone was seen just once. The rearrangement uses TRBV19 and TRBJ2-1; unclear D gene. Between the trimmed V and J ends, which lost 7 bases and 6 bases, there was a span of 22 bases. The CDR3 has 16 residues. In germline, CDR1 is LNHDA, CDR2 SQIVND (reference sequence). The CDR3 spells CASNPSKKHMSNEQFF. In DNA form, the CDR3 reads TGTGCCAGTAACCCTTCTAAAAAACACATGTCCAATGAGCAGTTCTTC. Full variable domain (missing parts from reference TRBV19 and TRBJ2-1): DGGITQSPKYLFRKEGQNVTLSCEQNLNHDAMYWYRQDPGQGLRLIYYSQIVNDFQKGDIAEGYSVSREKKESFPLTVTSAQKNPTAFYLCASNPSKKHMSNEQFFGPGTRLTVL.